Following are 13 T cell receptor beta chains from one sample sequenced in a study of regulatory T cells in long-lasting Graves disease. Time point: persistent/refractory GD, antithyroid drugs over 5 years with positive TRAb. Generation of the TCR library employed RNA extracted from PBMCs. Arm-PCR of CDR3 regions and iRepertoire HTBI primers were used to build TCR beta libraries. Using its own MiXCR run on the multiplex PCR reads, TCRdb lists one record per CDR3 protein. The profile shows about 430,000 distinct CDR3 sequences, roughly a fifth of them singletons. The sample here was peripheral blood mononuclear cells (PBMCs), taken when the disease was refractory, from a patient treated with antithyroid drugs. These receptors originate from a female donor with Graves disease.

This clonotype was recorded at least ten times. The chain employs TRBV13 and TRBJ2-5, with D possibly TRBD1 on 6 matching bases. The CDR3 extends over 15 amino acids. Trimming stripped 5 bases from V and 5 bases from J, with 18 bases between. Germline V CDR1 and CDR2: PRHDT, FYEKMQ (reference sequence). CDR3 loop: CASSREQGASETQYF. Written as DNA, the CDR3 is TGTGCCAGCAGCCGCGAACAGGGCGCGAGTGAGACCCAGTACTTC.

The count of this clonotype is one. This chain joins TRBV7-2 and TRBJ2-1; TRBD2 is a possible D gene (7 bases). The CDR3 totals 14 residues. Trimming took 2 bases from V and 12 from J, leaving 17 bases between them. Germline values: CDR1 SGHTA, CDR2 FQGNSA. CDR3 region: CASSLKAAGAMQFF. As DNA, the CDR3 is TGTGCCAGCAGCTTAAAGGCTGCGGGGGCTATGCAGTTCTTC.

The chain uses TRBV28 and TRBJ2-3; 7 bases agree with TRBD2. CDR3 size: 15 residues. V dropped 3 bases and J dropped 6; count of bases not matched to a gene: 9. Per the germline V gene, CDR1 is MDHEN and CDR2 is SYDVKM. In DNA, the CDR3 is TGTGCCAGCAGTTTGGGCGGGAGACGGGGGGATACGCAGTATTTT. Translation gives CASSLGGRRGDTQYF.

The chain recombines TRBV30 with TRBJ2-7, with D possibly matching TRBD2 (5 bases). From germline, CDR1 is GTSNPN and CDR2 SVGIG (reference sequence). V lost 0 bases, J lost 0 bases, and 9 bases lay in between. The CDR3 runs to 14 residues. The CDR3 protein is CAWSVPAASYEQYF. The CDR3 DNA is TGTGCCTGGAGTGTACCAGCGGCCTCCTACGAGCAGTACTTC.

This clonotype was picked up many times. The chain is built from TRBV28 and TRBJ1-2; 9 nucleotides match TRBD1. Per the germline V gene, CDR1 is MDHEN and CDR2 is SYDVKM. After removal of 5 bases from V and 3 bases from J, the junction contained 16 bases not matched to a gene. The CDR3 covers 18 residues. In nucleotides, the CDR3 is TGTGCCAGCAGTGCCATACAGGGACAGGGTCTCAATTACTATGGCTACACCTTC. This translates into CASSAIQGQGLNYYGYTF.

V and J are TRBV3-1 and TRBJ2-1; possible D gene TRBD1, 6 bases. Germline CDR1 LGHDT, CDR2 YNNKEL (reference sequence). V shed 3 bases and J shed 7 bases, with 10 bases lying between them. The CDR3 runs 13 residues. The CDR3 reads CASSHLQGNEQFF. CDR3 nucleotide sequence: TGTGCCAGCAGCCACCTACAGGGAAATGAGCAGTTCTTC.

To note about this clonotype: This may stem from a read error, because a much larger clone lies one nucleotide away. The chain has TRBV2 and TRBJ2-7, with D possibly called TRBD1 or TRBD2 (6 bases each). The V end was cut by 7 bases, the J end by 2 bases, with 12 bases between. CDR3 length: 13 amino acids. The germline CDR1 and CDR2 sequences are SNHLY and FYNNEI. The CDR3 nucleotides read TGTGCCAGCACCGGGGGCAGCGCCTACGAGCAGTACTTC. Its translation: CASTGGSAYEQYF.

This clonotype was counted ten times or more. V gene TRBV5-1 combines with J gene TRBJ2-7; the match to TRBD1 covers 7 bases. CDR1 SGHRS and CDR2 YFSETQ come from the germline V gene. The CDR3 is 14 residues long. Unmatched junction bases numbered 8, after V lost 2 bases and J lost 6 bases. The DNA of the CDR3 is TGCGCCAGCAGCTTCGGGCAGGGGGTTGGCGAGCAGTACTTC. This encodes CASSFGQGVGEQYF.

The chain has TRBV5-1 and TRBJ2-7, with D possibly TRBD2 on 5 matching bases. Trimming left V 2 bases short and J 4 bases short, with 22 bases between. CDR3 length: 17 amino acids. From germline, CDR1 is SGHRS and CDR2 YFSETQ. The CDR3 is CASSFTDGTSIQYEQYF. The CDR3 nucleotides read TGCGCCAGCAGCTTTACTGATGGAACTAGTATACAATACGAGCAGTACTTC. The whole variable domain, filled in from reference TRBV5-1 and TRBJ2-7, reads KAGVTQTPRYLIKTRGQQVTLSCSPISGHRSVSWYQQTPGQGLQFLFEYFSETQRNKGNFPGRFSGRQFSNSRSEMNVSTLELGDSALYLCASSFTDGTSIQYEQYFGPGTRLTVT.

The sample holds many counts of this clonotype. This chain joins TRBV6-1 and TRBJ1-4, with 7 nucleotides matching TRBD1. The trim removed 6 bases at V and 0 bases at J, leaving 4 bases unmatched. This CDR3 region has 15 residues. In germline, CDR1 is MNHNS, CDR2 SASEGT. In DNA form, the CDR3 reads TGTGCCAGCAGAGCAGGGGGAGCAACTAATGAAAAACTGTTTTTT. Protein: CASRAGGATNEKLFF.

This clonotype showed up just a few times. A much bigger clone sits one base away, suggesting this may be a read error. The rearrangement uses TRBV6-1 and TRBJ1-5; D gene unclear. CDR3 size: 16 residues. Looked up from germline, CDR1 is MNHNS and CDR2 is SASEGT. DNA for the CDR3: TGTGCCAGCAATGAAGAGCAAGGGTTATACAATCAGCCCCAGCATTTT. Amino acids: CASNEEQGLYNQPQHF.

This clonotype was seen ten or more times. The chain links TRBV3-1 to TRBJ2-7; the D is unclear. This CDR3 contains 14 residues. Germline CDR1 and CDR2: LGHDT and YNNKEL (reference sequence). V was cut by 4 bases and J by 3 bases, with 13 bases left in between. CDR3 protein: CASSLFGTDYEQYF. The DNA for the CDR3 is TGTGCCAGCAGCCTCTTCGGTACGGACTACGAGCAGTACTTC.

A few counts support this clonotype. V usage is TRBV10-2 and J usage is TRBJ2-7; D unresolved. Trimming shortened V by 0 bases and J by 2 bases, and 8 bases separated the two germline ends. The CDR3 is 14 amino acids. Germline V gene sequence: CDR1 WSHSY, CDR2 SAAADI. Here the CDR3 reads CASSESLQTYEQYF. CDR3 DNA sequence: TGCGCCAGCAGTGAGTCGTTACAGACCTACGAGCAGTACTTC.